This TCR beta chain was identified in a study of blood T cell repertoires in COVID-19. The CDR3 is made up of 15 amino acids. Germline assignment: CDR1 SGDLS and CDR2 YYNGEE. V dropped 0 bases and J dropped 3 bases, with 12 bases sitting between them. Some clones are missing from TCRdb's copy, which holds only in-frame ones; the method was immunoSEQ multiplex PCR. The table records 150,000 to 200,000 clones, roughly three quarters of them present only once. Patients from Seattle were sampled longitudinally, starting during active infection. The chain employs TRBV9 and TRBJ1-1; D may be TRBD1 (6 bases). This clonotype was sampled from a woman between 40 and 55 years old with COVID-19, enrolled during active disease. Material for sequencing was peripheral blood. In DNA form, the CDR3 reads TGTGCCAGCAGCGTAGAAGGGGGATGGGACACTGAAGCTTTCTTT. Its translation: CASSVEGGWDTEAFF.